This T cell receptor (beta chain) was sequenced during a study of graft-versus-host responses after intestinal transplantation. Trimming shortened V by 3 bases and J by 2 bases, and 11 bases separated the two germline ends. This CDR3 comprises 14 residues. CDR1 and CDR2 from the germline V gene are MNHEY and SVGAGI. In regard to this clone: The antigen remains undetermined.

The protocol was immunoSEQ multiplex PCR, while the TCRdb copy is restricted to in-frame clones and leaves out a portion. This sample yields about 39,000 clones, of which more than 90% are seen a single time; about 0.22% belongs to the top ten. Material: unstimulated CD8+ T cells sorted from spleen or lymph node cells, obtained before transplant. The chain joins TRBV6-5 to TRBJ2-7; possible D gene TRBD2, 6 bases. The sequence was obtained from a human donor who was the organ donor for an intestinal transplant. CDR3 in amino acids: CASSYAGQTYEQYF. In DNA form, the CDR3 reads TGTGCCAGCAGTTATGCGGGGCAAACCTACGAGCAGTACTTC.